A single sample gave rise to the 22 T cell receptor beta chains below, sequenced in a study of T-cell memory formation after mild COVID-19. TCRdb analysed the 5' RACE reads with MiXCR anew, one entry per CDR3 protein. The sample lists approximately 490,000 distinct CDR3 sequences; just over 20% were seen once. Sample: PBMCs or a T cell subset sorted from them (not recorded which). The receptors stem from an adult woman who had mild COVID-19 (a few samples of this study predate the infection). Cell type and time point are not known.

This chain's CDR3 is CASSVAPRETEAFF. The CDR3 DNA follows: TGTGCCAGCAGCGTAGCCCCCCGGGAGACTGAAGCTTTCTTT. The rearrangement uses TRBV9 and TRBJ1-1, with D unclear. CDR3 length: 14 amino acids. CDR1 SGDLS and CDR2 YYNGEE come from the germline V gene. V was clipped by 0 bases and J by 5 bases, with 11 bases between them.

This clonotype occurred a few times. This chain joins TRBV24-1 and TRBJ2-1; the match to TRBD2 covers 8 bases. The CDR3 has 16 amino acids. Per germline, CDR1 KGHDR and CDR2 SFDVKD. Losses at the gene ends were 5 bases for V and 8 bases for J; bases not matched to a gene: 13. DNA for the CDR3: TGTGCCACCAGTGGGGCAACCGGGACTAGTTGGTATGAGCAGTTCTTC. Translation gives CATSGATGTSWYEQFF.

This clonotype was picked up a small number of times. This chain uses TRBV6-5 with TRBJ2-1; TRBD2 agrees at 14 bases. This CDR3 spans 14 amino acids. V was pared by 6 bases and J by 7 bases, with 2 bases of the junction left unmatched. Germline lookup yields CDR1 MNHEY and CDR2 SVGAGI. The CDR3 nucleotides are TGTGCCAGCAGCGGGACTAGCGGGAGAAATGAGCAGTTCTTC. As protein: CASSGTSGRNEQFF.

V gene TRBV27 combines with J gene TRBJ2-1; 11 bases line up with TRBD2. This CDR3 region has 14 residues. With V trimmed by 6 bases and J by 4 bases, 2 bases remained unmatched. The germline V gene has CDR1 MNHEY and CDR2 SMNVEV (reference sequence). The CDR3 loop is CASRGLADYNEQFF. The CDR3, as DNA: TGTGCCAGCAGGGGACTAGCGGATTACAATGAGCAGTTCTTC.

The CDR3 region has the DNA TGCAGTGCTAGAAAGGCTAGCGGGGGGGCCGACACCGGGGAGCTGTTTTTT. Its protein is CSARKASGGADTGELFF. The chain links TRBV20-1 to TRBJ2-2, with TRBD2 matching 12 bases. Germline CDR1 DFQATT, CDR2 SNEGSKA (reference sequence). The V and J ends lost 2 bases and 3 bases, in that order; junction bases with no gene match: 7. The CDR3 runs 17 residues.

CDR3 sequence (DNA): TGTGCCAGCAGCGTAGGTTCAGAGAACACTGAAGCTTTCTTT. Translated, it gives CASSVGSENTEAFF. The chain uses TRBV9 and TRBJ1-1; D remains unclear. Germline CDR1 and CDR2: SGDLS and YYNGEE. The V gene lost 0 bases and the J gene lost 1 base, with 7 bases spanning the gap. CDR3 length: 14 amino acids. The variable domain in full, completed from reference TRBV9 and TRBJ1-1, reads DSGVTQTPKHLITATGQRVTLRCSPRSGDLSVYWYQQSLDQGLQFLIQYYNGEERAKGNILERFSAQQFPDLHSELNLSSLELGDSALYFCASSVGSENTEAFFGQGTRLTVV.

This clonotype was seen a handful of times. The chain joins TRBV28 to TRBJ1-1; tentatively, D is TRBD1 (6 bases). V lost 6 bases, J lost 7 bases, and 21 bases lay in between. CDR1 is MDHEN and CDR2 is SYDVKM in the germline V gene. The CDR3 loop spans 15 amino acids. For the CDR3, the DNA is TGTGCCAGCAGGCTACAGGTGGACAGCTCGGTTGAAGCTTTCTTT. It yields the protein CASRLQVDSSVEAFF.

This clonotype was counted only a few times. The chain carries TRBV15 and TRBJ1-4; D possibly corresponds to TRBD1 (6 bases). The germline gives CDR1 LNHNV, CDR2 YYDKDF (reference sequence). Trimming took off 2 bases at V and 5 bases at J, with 12 bases between the two ends. This CDR3 comprises 15 residues. CDR3 sequence (DNA): TGTGCCACCAGCAGACAGGGGATATCGAATGAAAAACTGTTTTTT. Its protein product is CATSRQGISNEKLFF.

This clonotype appeared many times. The chain links TRBV24-1 to TRBJ2-4; the D is unclear. The V and J ends lost 8 bases and 1 base respectively, with 2 bases between them. This CDR3 spans 11 amino acids. The V gene's germline CDR1 is KGHDR and CDR2 SFDVKD. The CDR3 DNA follows: TGTGCCACCATGGCCAAAAACATTCAGTACTTC. Amino acids: CATMAKNIQYF.

This clonotype was counted only a few times. V gene TRBV18 combines with J gene TRBJ2-3; 11 bases fit TRBD1. This CDR3 spans 16 amino acids. In germline, CDR1 is KGHSH, CDR2 LQKENI. Trimming cost V 4 bases and J 5 bases; bases outside gene matches: 8. CDR3 region: CASSRTGGAGGDTQYF. The CDR3 DNA reads TGTGCCAGCTCACGGACAGGGGGCGCCGGAGGAGATACGCAGTATTTT.

There are many counts of this clonotype. The chain combines TRBV12-3 or TRBV12-4 with TRBJ2-3, with no clear D. This CDR3 contains 14 residues. V was clipped by 2 bases and J by 1 base, with 7 bases between them. The CDR3 sequence: CASSLRMGTDTQYF. DNA of the CDR3: TGTGCCAGCAGTTTACGTATGGGCACAGATACGCAGTATTTT.

This clonotype was counted between two and nine times. The CDR3: CASRGGGRHNEQFF. The CDR3 DNA reads TGTGCCAGCAGGGGGGGCGGAAGACACAATGAGCAGTTCTTC. The chain joins TRBV12-3 or TRBV12-4 to TRBJ2-1; D assignment may be TRBD1 or TRBD2 (6 bases each). The CDR3 runs to 14 residues. The V and J ends lost 6 bases and 5 bases respectively, with 14 bases between them.

This clonotype was observed many times. The CDR3 DNA reads TGTGCCAGCAAAAAGCGGGAAACTAGCACAGATACGCAGTATTTT. It encodes CASKKRETSTDTQYF. This chain links TRBV6-1 with TRBJ2-3, with TRBD2 matching over 7 bases. With V trimmed by 7 bases and J by 0 bases, 7 bases remained unmatched. Germline V gene sequence: CDR1 MNHNS, CDR2 SASEGT. The CDR3 is 15 amino acids.

The chain employs TRBV24-1 and TRBJ2-1; the D gene is possibly TRBD1 (5 bases). With 8 bases removed from V and 8 bases from J, the gap between germline ends came to 12 bases. Germline V gene sequence: CDR1 KGHDR, CDR2 SFDVKD. CDR3 length: 12 amino acids. CDR3 nucleotide sequence: TGTGCCACCATTGGTGAAGGGGATGAGCAGTTCTTC. As protein: CATIGEGDEQFF.

In its sample, this clonotype was seen a few times. The chain recombines TRBV10-3 with TRBJ2-3; possibly TRBD1 for D (6 bases). Trimming pared 4 bases from V and 1 base from J, leaving 12 bases between. The V gene's germline CDR1 is ENHRY and CDR2 SYGVKD. This CDR3 region has 15 residues. The CDR3 loop is CAISATGQGTDTQYF. The DNA for the CDR3 is TGTGCCATCAGTGCCACAGGGCAGGGCACAGATACGCAGTATTTT.

In its sample, this clonotype was seen a few times. The chain recombines TRBV9 with TRBJ2-7; D could derive from TRBD1 or TRBD2 (5 bases each). The CDR3 runs to 15 residues. Trimming removed 0 bases from V and 4 bases from J, with 14 bases in between. Germline V gene sequence: CDR1 SGDLS, CDR2 YYNGEE. The CDR3 is CASSVERGSKYEQYF. In DNA, the CDR3 is TGTGCCAGCAGCGTAGAGAGGGGTAGTAAGTACGAGCAGTACTTC.

Ten or more counts support this clonotype. The gene calls are TRBV5-5 and TRBJ2-7; D is unclear. CDR3 length: 13 amino acids. The germline V gene has CDR1 SGHKS and CDR2 YYEKEE (reference sequence). V was cut by 7 bases and J by 2 bases, with 13 bases left in between. The CDR3 here is CASSFPSTYEQYF. CDR3 nucleotides: TGTGCCAGCTCATTTCCCAGCACCTACGAGCAGTACTTC.

V usage is TRBV6-5 and J usage is TRBJ1-2; D remains unclear. V dropped 5 bases and J dropped 0 bases, with 13 bases sitting between them. The germline gives CDR1 MNHEY, CDR2 SVGAGI. CDR3 length equals 15 residues. CDR3 sequence (DNA): TGTGCCAGCAGTCGATCTCAGGCTGCTAACTATGGCTACACCTTC. Residues: CASSRSQAANYGYTF.

This clonotype was recorded a few times. The rearrangement links TRBV3-1 to TRBJ2-3; 7 positions match TRBD1. In germline, CDR1 is LGHDT, CDR2 YNNKEL (reference sequence). The CDR3 is made up of 16 amino acids. V was pared by 3 bases and J by 4 bases, with 10 bases of the junction left unmatched. CDR3 DNA sequence: TGTGCCAGCAGCCATCGACAGGGTGATAGGGCAGATACGCAGTATTTT. Its protein is CASSHRQGDRADTQYF.

In its sample, this clonotype was seen a few times. The chain is built from TRBV20-1 and TRBJ2-3, with D uncertain. The V gene lost 1 base and the J gene lost 4 bases, with 12 bases spanning the gap. Per germline, CDR1 DFQATT and CDR2 SNEGSKA (reference sequence). This CDR3 has 14 residues. CDR3: CSARGILRADTQYF. CDR3 nucleotide sequence: TGCAGTGCTAGAGGGATCCTCCGGGCAGATACGCAGTATTTT.

In its sample, this clonotype was seen many times. J is TRBJ2-7 and V is TRBV12-3 or TRBV12-4, with D perhaps TRBD1 (5 bases). The CDR3 consists of 12 residues. The germline V and J ends were trimmed by 6 bases and 3 bases, with 9 bases remaining between them. The CDR3: CASSLRGYEQYF. The CDR3 DNA reads TGTGCCAGCAGCTTAAGGGGCTACGAGCAGTACTTC.

The V and J genes are TRBV4-3 and TRBJ1-2; D remains unclear. Germline CDR1 is LGHNA and CDR2 is YSLEER. Trimming shortened V by 0 bases and J by 4 bases, and 15 bases separated the two germline ends. CDR3 length equals 16 residues. The CDR3 here is CASSQDSNGPSYGYTF. DNA of the CDR3: TGCGCCAGCAGCCAAGACAGCAACGGACCCTCCTATGGCTACACCTTC.